Each of the 21 T cell receptor beta chains below was sequenced from the same sample in a study of cytomegalovirus exposure and HLA in healthy donors. Primers for the PCR totalled 60 Vbeta and 13 Jbeta. Some clones are missing from TCRdb's copy, which holds only in-frame ones; the method was immunoSEQ multiplex PCR. This table has more than 95,000 clones, 81% appearing once. Sequencing was carried out using PBMCs. Source of these receptors: a man aged 18 to 29 in good health and CMV-seronegative.

V is TRBV7-3 and J is TRBJ1-2; D gene unclear. The germline V gene has CDR1 SGHTA and CDR2 FQGTGA. This CDR3 region has 16 residues. Between the trimmed V and J ends, which lost 5 bases and 4 bases, there was a span of 20 bases. CDR3 sequence reads: CASSPDSLNPPYGYTF. The CDR3 bases are TGTGCCAGCAGCCCGGACTCGCTAAACCCCCCCTATGGCTACACCTTC.

The rearrangement links TRBV23-1 to TRBJ2-7; tentative D call: TRBD1 (6 bases). TRBV23-1 is designated an ORF whose function remains uncertain. The CDR3 runs to 14 residues. V lost 8 bases, J lost 2 bases, and 16 bases lay in between. The CDR3 spells CASLQTGSAYEQYF. The DNA for the CDR3 is TGCGCCAGCCTCCAGACAGGAAGCGCCTACGAGCAGTACTTC.

The gene calls are TRBV7-9 and TRBJ2-1, with 7 positions matching TRBD2. The CDR3 has 19 residues. The germline V gene encodes CDR1 SEHNR and CDR2 FQNEAQ (reference sequence). Trimming took 4 bases from V and 2 from J; bases not matched to a gene: 17. The CDR3 sequence is CASSSPPSGGGDTYNEQFF. The CDR3 DNA reads TGTGCCAGCAGCTCCCCTCCCTCTGGCGGGGGTGACACCTACAATGAGCAGTTCTTC.

This sequence joins TRBV7-2 and TRBJ2-1; D is uncertain. CDR1 is SGHTA, CDR2 FQGNSA, per germline. The ends were cut back, 4 bases at V and 1 base at J, with 11 bases in the middle. There are 15 residues in the CDR3. The CDR3, as DNA: TGTGCCAGCAGCTCTGATCGAGGATCCTACAATGAGCAGTTCTTC. This sequence encodes CASSSDRGSYNEQFF. Supplemented by reference TRBV7-2 and TRBJ2-1, the full variable domain reads GAGVSQSPSNKVTEKGKDVELRCDPISGHTALYWYRQSLGQGLEFLIYFQGNSAPDKSGLPSDRFSAERTGGSVSTLTIQRTQQEDSAVYLCASSSDRGSYNEQFFGPGTRLTVL.

The chain recombines TRBV4-1 with TRBJ1-1; D perhaps matches TRBD1 (5 bases). The CDR3 extends over 12 amino acids. V was shortened by 11 bases and J by 6 bases, with 16 bases between the two germline ends. Germline V CDR1 and CDR2: MGHRA, YSYEKL. The CDR3 loop is CASAQGRPEAFF. The CDR3 DNA sequence: TGCGCCTCCGCGCAGGGAAGGCCTGAAGCTTTCTTT.

This chain connects TRBV2 to TRBJ2-5, with D possibly matching TRBD2 (5 bases). Germline V gene data show CDR1 as SNHLY and CDR2 as FYNNEI. The CDR3 runs 15 residues. V shed 6 bases and J shed 5 bases, with 19 bases lying between them. The CDR3: CASRATGSSGETQYF. CDR3 nucleotide sequence: TGTGCCAGCAGGGCAACGGGATCCTCGGGGGAGACCCAGTACTTC.

The table lists this clone with a count of one. Other DNA sequences of this sample code for an identical CDR3. This sequence joins TRBV10-3 and TRBJ1-2; a weak D match, TRBD1 (6 bases). There are 12 residues in the CDR3. V lost 4 bases and J lost 8, with 11 bases in between. The germline gives CDR1 ENHRY, CDR2 SYGVKD. DNA of the CDR3: TGTGCCATCAGTGGAAACAGGGACGGCTACACCTTC. Translated, it gives CAISGNRDGYTF.

This chain joins TRBV7-7 and TRBJ1-2; D is undetermined. CDR1 SSHAT and CDR2 FNYEAQ come from the germline V gene (reference sequence). CDR3 size: 16 residues. V was cut by 0 bases and J by 0 bases, with 11 bases left in between. CDR3 protein: CASSLASRLTNYGYTF. In DNA form, the CDR3 reads TGTGCCAGCAGCTTAGCGAGCAGGCTTACTAACTATGGCTACACCTTC.

The V gene is TRBV11-3, the J gene TRBJ2-1; 7 bases fit TRBD2. Germline V lookup: CDR1 SGHNT, CDR2 YENEEA. The CDR3 spans 14 residues. With V trimmed by 1 base and J by 5 bases, 2 bases remained unmatched. DNA for the CDR3: TGTGCCAGCAGCTTAGGCCTAGCGGACAATGAGCAGTTCTTC. It encodes CASSLGLADNEQFF.

The rearrangement uses TRBV2 and TRBJ1-3; a weak D match, TRBD1 (5 bases). The CDR3 spans 14 residues. The V end lost 2 bases, the J end lost 4 bases, and 9 bases lay between the germline ends. Germline V gene sequence: CDR1 SNHLY, CDR2 FYNNEI. CDR3 in amino acids: CASSERAGGNTIYF. For the CDR3, the DNA is TGTGCCAGCAGTGAACGGGCAGGGGGAAACACCATATATTTT.

The chain employs TRBV4-3 and TRBJ1-2, with D hard to call. Trimming removed 0 bases at V and 5 bases at J, with 10 bases between. Germline V gives CDR1 LGHNA, CDR2 YSLEER. The CDR3 contains 14 residues. CDR3: CASSQDGGLYGYTF. The CDR3 coding sequence is TGCGCCAGCAGCCAAGATGGCGGTTTGTATGGCTACACCTTC.

The rearrangement uses TRBV19 and TRBJ2-3; weak D call: TRBD2 (5 bases). In germline, CDR1 is LNHDA, CDR2 SQIVND (reference sequence). The CDR3 extends over 15 amino acids. The V and J ends lost 8 bases and 5 bases respectively, with 20 bases between them. The DNA for the CDR3 is TGTGCCAGTTGCCAAGGTTCTAGAAGCGGAGATACGCAGTATTTT. This gives the protein CASCQGSRSGDTQYF.

The chain carries TRBV5-1 and TRBJ2-1; a weak D match, TRBD1 (6 bases). The CDR3 loop spans 15 amino acids. Germline V gene sequence: CDR1 SGHRS, CDR2 YFSETQ. Trimming pared 2 bases from V and 4 bases from J, leaving 13 bases between. DNA for the CDR3: TGCGCCAGCAGCTTCAGGGCAGGGGATTACAATGAGCAGTTCTTC. Translation: CASSFRAGDYNEQFF.

The chain links TRBV4-1 to TRBJ1-2; D call uncertain. This CDR3 has 15 amino acids. V lost 4 bases to trimming and J lost 4 bases, with 16 bases between them. Germline loops: CDR1 MGHRA, CDR2 YSYEKL. In DNA, the CDR3 is TGCGCCAGCAGCCCTAGGAGGGAGGCCCTCTATGGCTACACCTTC. Its translation: CASSPRREALYGYTF.

The rearrangement uses TRBV9 and TRBJ2-7, with 7 bases aligning to TRBD1. Germline CDR1 is SGDLS and CDR2 is YYNGEE. After removal of 4 bases from V and 7 bases from J, the junction contained 17 bases not matched to a gene. This CDR3 spans 16 amino acids. DNA of the CDR3: TGTGCCAGCAGCCCTTTCCCGACAGGGATATTCGAAGAGCAGTACTTC. Translating it yields CASSPFPTGIFEEQYF.

Written as DNA, the CDR3 is TGTGCCAGCAGCGCTAGCTACTTTTCTTCGGGTGAGCAGTTCTTC. Its protein product is CASSASYFSSGEQFF. V usage is TRBV11-2 and J usage is TRBJ2-1, with TRBD2 as a possible D gene (5 bases). Trimming pared 5 bases from V and 9 bases from J, leaving 20 bases between. This CDR3 spans 15 amino acids. Germline CDR1 reads SGHAT; CDR2 reads FQNNGV.

The V call is TRBV5-8, the J call TRBJ2-1, with D possibly TRBD2 on 5 matching bases. The CDR3 totals 15 residues. V was pared by 0 bases and J by 2 bases, with 9 bases between. The germline V gene has CDR1 SGHTS and CDR2 YDEGEE. In DNA, the CDR3 is TGTGCCAGCAGCTTGGGGCGGGCTACCTACAATGAGCAGTTCTTC. Its translation is CASSLGRATYNEQFF.

Here the CDR3 reads CASSLVDREGNEQFF. Here the CDR3 DNA reads TGCGCCAGCAGCCTAGTTGACAGGGAAGGCAATGAGCAGTTCTTC. The chain combines TRBV4-3 with TRBJ2-1, with 7 bases that match TRBD1. There are 15 residues in the CDR3. The V gene's germline CDR1 is LGHNA and CDR2 YSLEER. V trimming: 4 bases; J trimming: 6 bases; junction bases outside the gene matches: 9.

This clone was counted between two and nine times. This chain uses TRBV7-9 with TRBJ1-2; possibly TRBD1 for D (5 bases). Germline assignment: CDR1 SEHNR and CDR2 FQNEAQ (reference sequence). V lost 2 bases to trimming and J lost 4 bases, with 11 bases between them. The CDR3 extends over 14 amino acids. The CDR3 bases are TGTGCCAGCAGCTTAACCCCGACAGTCTATGGCTACACCTTC. This translates into CASSLTPTVYGYTF.

The rearrangement uses TRBV6-5 and TRBJ1-1, with a tentative D call TRBD1 (6 bases). The V gene's germline CDR1 is MNHEY and CDR2 SVGAGI. V dropped 7 bases and J dropped 11 bases, with 20 bases sitting between them. The CDR3 loop spans 13 amino acids. CDR3: CASIPTLQGRAFF. DNA for the CDR3: TGTGCCAGCATTCCCACCTTACAGGGAAGGGCTTTCTTT.

The V gene is TRBV25-1, the J gene TRBJ2-2; 8 bases line up with TRBD1. There are 15 residues in the CDR3. After removal of 5 bases from V and 0 bases from J, the junction contained 2 bases not matched to a gene. CDR1 is MGHDK, CDR2 SYGVNS, per germline. CDR3 coding DNA: TGTGCCAGCAGTCCGGACAGGGCGAACACCGGGGAGCTGTTTTTT. Protein sequence: CASSPDRANTGELFF. Filled out from reference TRBV25-1 and TRBJ2-2, the complete variable domain reads EADIYQTPRYLVIGTGKKITLECSQTMGHDKMYWYQQDPGMELHLIHYSYGVNSTEKGDLSSESTVSRIRTEHFPLTLESARPSHTSQYLCASSPDRANTGELFFGEGSRLTVL.